This TCR beta chain was identified during a study of shared clonotypes between healthy human individuals. Per germline, CDR1 ENHRY and CDR2 SYGVKD. V gave up 2 bases and J gave up 5 bases; unmatched junction bases: 10. The CDR3 length is 18 residues. The repertoire was sequenced with immunoSEQ multiplex PCR; TCRdb's copy has only in-frame clones and lacks some. The repertoire holds about 1.5 million clones, with approximately 98% as singletons. This chain links TRBV10-3 with TRBJ2-2, with 11 bases identical to TRBD2. Sequencing was carried out using naive CD4+ T cells sorted from blood. Subset noted: CD45RA+ positively selected. The clonotype originates from a man aged 30 to 39 in good health. CDR3 DNA: TGTGCCATCAGTGAGACTAGCGGGAGCGGAAGGGGTACCGGGGAGCTGTTTTTT. Amino acids: CAISETSGSGRGTGELFF.